This T cell receptor beta chain emerged from a study of blood T cells in healthy people across ages. Through a sample-barcoded 5' primer and a J-beta primer mix, a second PCR was run for 7 to 11 cycles. TCRdb reprocessed the 5' RACE reads with MiXCR, giving one entry per CDR3 protein. This repertoire shows 1.5 million to 2 million distinct CDR3 sequences, 30% to 40% found once; its top ten account for about 11%. Germline V lookup: CDR1 SQVTM, CDR2 ANQGSEA. This CDR3 contains 12 residues. V shed 7 bases and J shed 7 bases, with 13 bases lying between them. Study-wide results and caveats: Researchers judged that diversity estimates from one million T cells fell short of true values.

Worth noting for this clonotype: What it binds is unknown.

Staff drew roughly 10 milliliters of peripheral blood from each donor. The sequenced material came from blood. The chain employs TRBV29-1 and TRBJ1-4, with D unclear. The receptor was derived from a woman aged 25 to 39 in good health. The CDR3 DNA is TGCAGCGCCCGGGGTGGGAGTGAAAAACTGTTTTTT. It is translated as CSARGGSEKLFF. The complete variable domain, with remaining parts taken from reference TRBV29-1 and TRBJ1-4, reads SAVISQKPSRDICQRGTSLTIQCQVDSQVTMMFWYRQQPGQSLTLIATANQGSEATYESGFVIDKFPISRPNLTFSTLTVSNMSPEDSSIYLCSARGGSEKLFFGSGTQLSVL.